This entry lists 18 T cell receptor beta chains sequenced from one sample in a study of blood T cell repertoires in COVID-19. Method: immunoSEQ multiplex PCR; TCRdb's copy keeps in-frame clones and lacks some. The repertoire holds roughly 190,000 clones, with 94% as singletons. Sequencing was done on a sample of peripheral blood. These receptors all come from a man younger than 40 with COVID-19, enrolled during active disease.

J is TRBJ1-1 and V is TRBV2; D is perhaps TRBD1 (5 bases). The CDR3 runs 10 residues. Germline V lookup: CDR1 SNHLY, CDR2 FYNNEI. Trimming removed 8 bases at V and 13 bases at J, with 14 bases between. DNA of the CDR3: TGTGCCAGCGGGGGGGGGAAAGGTTTCTTT. Protein: CASGGGKGFF. Variable domain in full (rest from reference TRBV2 and TRBJ1-1): EPEVTQTPSHQVTQMGQEVILRCVPISNHLYFYWYRQILGQKVEFLVSFYNNEISEKSEIFDDQFSVERPDGSNFTLKIRSTKLEDSAMYFCASGGGKGFFGQGTRLTVV.

In nucleotides, the CDR3 is TGTGCCAGCAGTCGGACAGGGGATTCTCATGGCTACACCTTC. Translating it yields CASSRTGDSHGYTF. The chain couples TRBV2 to TRBJ1-2, with TRBD1 matching over 9 bases. There are 14 residues in the CDR3. From germline, CDR1 is SNHLY and CDR2 FYNNEI. V dropped 5 bases and J dropped 6; count of bases not matched to a gene: 7.

The V gene is TRBV19, the J gene TRBJ1-3; 10 nucleotides align to TRBD1. The V segment lost 6 bases and the J segment 0 bases; nucleotides outside the gene matches: 14. Germline V gene sequence: CDR1 LNHDA, CDR2 SQIVND (reference sequence). The CDR3 extends over 19 amino acids. This CDR3 reads CASRHTGTGARSSGNTIYF. The DNA of the CDR3 is TGTGCCAGTAGACACACCGGGACAGGGGCCCGAAGCTCTGGAAACACCATATATTTT.

With regard to this clone: At one end, the junction sequence differs from germline, possibly due to a read error. The V and J genes are TRBV7-3 and TRBJ1-1; D ambiguous. Per germline, CDR1 SGHTA and CDR2 FQGTGA. CDR3 length equals 14 residues. In nucleotides, the CDR3 is TGTGCCAGCAGCCTAACCGGGGTGAACACTGAAGCTTTCTTT. Translation: CASSLTGVNTEAFF.

The chain links TRBV5-6 to TRBJ1-2, with D possibly TRBD1 on 6 matching bases. This CDR3 contains 14 residues. Germline CDR1 reads SGHDT; CDR2 reads YYEEEE. V shed 4 bases and J shed 4 bases, with 14 bases lying between them. DNA for the CDR3: TGTGCCAGCAGCGCCTGGGGAGGGGGCTATGGCTACACCTTC. Its translation is CASSAWGGGYGYTF.

This clone turned up a few times. The identical CDR3 is also encoded by other nucleotide sequences in the sample. Here the CDR3 DNA reads TGTGCCAGCAGCTGGGACAGCTCCTACGAGCAGTACTTC. Residues: CASSWDSSYEQYF. This chain connects TRBV5-6 to TRBJ2-7, with 7 bases identical to TRBD1. Per germline, CDR1 SGHDT and CDR2 YYEEEE. The CDR3 totals 13 residues. V lost 3 bases to trimming and J lost 0 bases; unmatched junction nucleotides: 0.

The genes are TRBV10-1 and TRBJ2-3; 10 positions agree with TRBD1. J was trimmed by 4 bases and V by 7 bases; bases with no gene match: 5. Germline CDR1 is WNHNN and CDR2 is SYGVQD (reference sequence). This CDR3 region has 14 residues. In DNA, the CDR3 is TGCGCCAGCACCCGGGACAGGGGCTCAGATACGCAGTATTTT. Translated, it gives CASTRDRGSDTQYF.

This chain connects TRBV29-1 to TRBJ1-5, with D hard to call. Trimming took 4 bases from V and 2 from J, leaving 12 bases between them. In germline, CDR1 is SQVTM, CDR2 ANQGSEA. The CDR3 sequence is 14 residues long. CDR3 protein: CSVGPSGGNQPQHF. CDR3 in DNA: TGCAGCGTTGGGCCCTCCGGAGGCAATCAGCCCCAGCATTTT.

This clone has only one observation. The chain couples TRBV12-3 or TRBV12-4 to TRBJ2-3, with D unresolved. The CDR3 loop spans 11 amino acids. V lost 8 bases and J lost 0, with 3 bases in between. CDR3 in amino acids: CASASTDTQYF. CDR3 DNA: TGTGCCAGCGCGAGCACAGATACGCAGTATTTT.

The chain employs TRBV4-1 and TRBJ2-3; D not resolved. In germline, CDR1 is MGHRA, CDR2 YSYEKL. This CDR3 comprises 15 residues. V was trimmed by 0 bases and J by 0 bases, leaving 7 bases between them. For the CDR3, the DNA is TGCGCCAGCAGCCAAGATTTGACTAGCACAGATACGCAGTATTTT. This gives the protein CASSQDLTSTDTQYF.

The chain employs TRBV30 and TRBJ2-7; TRBD2 matches at 9 bases. V shed 1 base and J 3 bases; nucleotides not matched to a gene: 4. The CDR3 is 14 residues long. Per germline, CDR1 GTSNPN and CDR2 SVGIG (reference sequence). The CDR3 bases are TGTGCCTGGAGTGAAGGAGCGGGGGGCTACGAGCAGTACTTC. It codes for CAWSEGAGGYEQYF.

The count of this clone is one. The rearrangement joins TRBV30 to TRBJ1-2; D gene ambiguous. The CDR3 loop spans 12 amino acids. CDR1 and CDR2 from the germline V gene are GTSNPN and SVGIG (reference sequence). Trimming took off 2 bases at V and 8 bases at J, with 12 bases between the two ends. CDR3 protein: CAWSSSVWGYTF. CDR3 nucleotide sequence: TGTGCCTGGAGTTCCTCGGTTTGGGGCTACACCTTC.

This sequence joins TRBV9 and TRBJ2-5, with TRBD1 matching over 8 bases. Trimming cost V 3 bases and J 4 bases; bases outside gene matches: 5. Germline-derived CDR1 and CDR2 are SGDLS and YYNGEE. The CDR3 contains 14 residues. CDR3 DNA sequence: TGTGCCAGCAGCGGGACAGGGTATGGAGAGACCCAGTACTTC. This encodes CASSGTGYGETQYF. The full variable domain, rest sourced from reference TRBV9 and TRBJ2-5, is DSGVTQTPKHLITATGQRVTLRCSPRSGDLSVYWYQQSLDQGLQFLIQYYNGEERAKGNILERFSAQQFPDLHSELNLSSLELGDSALYFCASSGTGYGETQYFGPGTRLLVL.

This clone was counted once. This chain links TRBV4-2 with TRBJ2-7, with 12 positions matching TRBD2. The CDR3 is made up of 15 amino acids. Germline trimming cut 3 bases from V and 4 bases from J; bases unmatched to any gene: 4. Germline values: CDR1 LGHNA, CDR2 YNFKEQ. CDR3 amino acids: CASSHRTSGGYEQYF. The CDR3 DNA reads TGTGCCAGCAGCCATCGTACTAGCGGGGGGTACGAGCAGTACTTC.

The J gene is TRBJ2-1, the V gene TRBV7-6; possibly TRBD1 for D (5 bases). CDR1 and CDR2 from the germline V gene are SGHVS and FNYEAQ. This CDR3 is built from 15 residues. V lost 1 base and J lost 9, with 16 bases in between. The chain's CDR3 is CASSLGQGIDIEQFF. DNA of the CDR3: TGTGCCAGCAGCTTAGGCCAGGGTATCGATATTGAGCAGTTCTTC.

J is TRBJ2-7 and V is TRBV24-1; D is unresolved. Trimming cost V 6 bases and J 2 bases, with 13 bases left between them. The germline gives CDR1 KGHDR, CDR2 SFDVKD. The CDR3 sequence is 14 residues long. CDR3 sequence (DNA): TGTGCCACCAGTCCTAAATCAACCGCCTACGAGCAGTACTTC. Encoded protein: CATSPKSTAYEQYF.

The J gene is TRBJ1-6, the V gene TRBV5-5; D uncertain. CDR3 length: 15 residues. Germline lookup yields CDR1 SGHKS and CDR2 YYEKEE (reference sequence). Trimming removed 4 bases from V and 7 bases from J, with 15 bases in between. CDR3 nucleotide sequence: TGTGCCAGCAGCCCCAGGAGGGTCCCCAATTCACCCCTCCACTTT. It encodes CASSPRRVPNSPLHF.

Written as DNA, the CDR3 is TGTGCCAGCTCACCGGGACTAGCGGGGGACACCGGGGAGCTGTTTTTT. This encodes CASSPGLAGDTGELFF. This rearrangement joins TRBV18 to TRBJ2-2; 14 bases match TRBD2. The germline gives CDR1 KGHSH, CDR2 LQKENI. After removal of 3 bases from V and 3 bases from J, the junction contained 0 bases not matched to a gene. This CDR3 is built from 16 residues.